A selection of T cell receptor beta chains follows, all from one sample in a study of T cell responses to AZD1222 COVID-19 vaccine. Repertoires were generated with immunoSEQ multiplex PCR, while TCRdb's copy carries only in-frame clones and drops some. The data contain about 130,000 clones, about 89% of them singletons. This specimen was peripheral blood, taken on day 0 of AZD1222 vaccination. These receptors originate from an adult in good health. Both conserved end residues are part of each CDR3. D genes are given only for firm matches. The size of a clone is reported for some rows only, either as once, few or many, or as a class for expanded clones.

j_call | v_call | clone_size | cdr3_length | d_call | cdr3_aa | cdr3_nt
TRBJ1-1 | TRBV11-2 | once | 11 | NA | CASSSFTEAFF | TGTGCCAGCAGCTCGTTCACTGAAGCTTTCTTT
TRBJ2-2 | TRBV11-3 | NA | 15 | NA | CASALGTTNTGELFF | TGTGCCAGCGCCCTCGGGACCACGAACACCGGGGAGCTGTTTTTT
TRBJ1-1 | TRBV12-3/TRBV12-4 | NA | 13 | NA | CASSSTQGTEAFF | TGTGCCAGCAGTTCTACCCAGGGCACTGAAGCTTTCTTT
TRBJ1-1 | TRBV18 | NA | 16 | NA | CASSPVETVMNTEAFF | TGTGCCAGCTCACCAGTGGAGACAGTCATGAACACTGAAGCTTTCTTT
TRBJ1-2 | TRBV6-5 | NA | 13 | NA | CASSPSLPTGYTF | TGTGCCAGCAGTCCGTCTTTGCCTACAGGCTACACCTTC
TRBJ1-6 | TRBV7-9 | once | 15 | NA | CASSLVGGENSPLHF | TGTGCCAGCAGCTTGGTCGGAGGGGAAAATTCACCCCTCCACTTT
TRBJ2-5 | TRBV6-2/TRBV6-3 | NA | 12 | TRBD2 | CASSRGGGTQYF | TGTGCCAGCAGTCGCGGGGGAGGGACCCAGTACTTC
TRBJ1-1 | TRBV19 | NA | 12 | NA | CASSIVRGDAFF | TGTGCCAGTAGTATAGTAAGGGGAGATGCTTTCTTT
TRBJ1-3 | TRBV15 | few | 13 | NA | CATQLGVGNTIYF | TGTGCCACCCAACTCGGGGTCGGAAACACCATATATTTT
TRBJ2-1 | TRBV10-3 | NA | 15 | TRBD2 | CAIRYRGRVYNEQFF | TGTGCCATCAGGTATCGCGGGAGAGTCTACAATGAGCAGTTCTTC
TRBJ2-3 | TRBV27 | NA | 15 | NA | CASSTRQTGTDTQYF | TGTGCCAGCAGTACTCGACAGACAGGCACAGATACGCAGTATTTT
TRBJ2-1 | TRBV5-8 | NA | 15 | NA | CASSLVSTANNEQFF | TGTGCCAGCAGCTTGGTATCGACAGCTAACAATGAGCAGTTCTTC
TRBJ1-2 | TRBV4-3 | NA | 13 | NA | CASSINEGDGYTF | TGCGCCAGCAGCATAAATGAGGGAGATGGCTACACCTTC
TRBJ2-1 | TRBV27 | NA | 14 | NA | CASSFSGIVGEQFF | TGTGCCAGCAGTTTTTCAGGGATCGTAGGTGAGCAGTTCTTC
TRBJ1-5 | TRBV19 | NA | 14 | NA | CASSSNSVDQPQHF | TGTGCCAGTAGTTCTAATTCGGTGGATCAGCCCCAGCATTTT
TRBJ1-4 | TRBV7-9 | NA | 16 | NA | CASRRSRSATNEKLFF | TGTGCCAGCAGGCGTTCGCGGTCAGCAACTAATGAAAAACTGTTTTTT
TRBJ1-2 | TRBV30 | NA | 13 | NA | CAWSARGIGGYTF | TGTGCCTGGAGTGCGCGGGGGATCGGTGGCTACACCTTC
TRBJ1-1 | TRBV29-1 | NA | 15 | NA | CSGTSSGQKGAEAFF | TGCAGCGGCACCTCGTCCGGCCAAAAGGGAGCGGAAGCTTTCTTT
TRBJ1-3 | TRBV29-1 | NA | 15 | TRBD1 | CSVGDNRGLGNTIYF | TGCAGCGTTGGCGACAACAGGGGTCTCGGAAACACCATATATTTT
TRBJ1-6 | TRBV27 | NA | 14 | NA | CASRREGWNSPLHF | TGTGCCAGCAGGCGAGAGGGGTGGAATTCACCCCTCCACTTT
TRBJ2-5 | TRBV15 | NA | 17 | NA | CATSRDLDLTDQETQYF | TGTGCCACCAGCAGAGACCTAGATCTCACAGACCAAGAGACCCAGTACTTC
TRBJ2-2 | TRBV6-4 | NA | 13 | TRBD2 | CASSGGATGELFF | TGTGCCAGCAGCGGGGGGGCCACCGGGGAGCTGTTTTTT
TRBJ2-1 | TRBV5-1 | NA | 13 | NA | CASSLAPGNEQFF | TGCGCCAGCAGCTTGGCCCCAGGGAATGAGCAGTTCTTC
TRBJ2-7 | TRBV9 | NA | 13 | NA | CASSVSPQREQYF | TGTGCCAGCAGCGTTTCTCCCCAGCGGGAGCAGTACTTC
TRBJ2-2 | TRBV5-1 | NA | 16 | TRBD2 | CASSLKGLAATGELFF | TGCGCCAGCAGCTTGAAGGGACTAGCGGCGACCGGGGAGCTGTTTTTT
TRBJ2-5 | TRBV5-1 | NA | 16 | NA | CASSPTRSSLQETQYF | TGCGCCAGCAGCCCCACACGAAGCTCACTCCAAGAGACCCAGTACTTC
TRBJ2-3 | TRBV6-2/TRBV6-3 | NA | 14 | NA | CASSYRDPEDTQYF | TGTGCCAGCAGTTATAGGGACCCCGAGGATACGCAGTATTTT
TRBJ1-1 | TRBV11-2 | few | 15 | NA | CASSFTNDGYTEAFF | TGTGCCAGCAGCTTCACAAACGACGGATACACTGAAGCTTTCTTT
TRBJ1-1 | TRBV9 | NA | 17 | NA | CASSVGGSGAHQSEAFF | TGTGCCAGCAGCGTAGGTGGTTCGGGGGCCCACCAGTCTGAAGCTTTCTTT